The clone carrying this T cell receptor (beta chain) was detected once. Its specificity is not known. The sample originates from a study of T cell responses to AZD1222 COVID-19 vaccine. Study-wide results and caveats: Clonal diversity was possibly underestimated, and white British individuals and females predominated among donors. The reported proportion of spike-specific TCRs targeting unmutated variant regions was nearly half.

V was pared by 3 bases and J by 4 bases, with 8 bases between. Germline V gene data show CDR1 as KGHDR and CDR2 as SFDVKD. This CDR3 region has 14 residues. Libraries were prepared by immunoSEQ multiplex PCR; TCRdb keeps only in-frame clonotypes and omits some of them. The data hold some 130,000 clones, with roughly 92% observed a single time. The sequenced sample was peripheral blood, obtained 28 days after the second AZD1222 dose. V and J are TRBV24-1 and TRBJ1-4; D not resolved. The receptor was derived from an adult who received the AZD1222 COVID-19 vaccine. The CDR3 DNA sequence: TGTGCCACCAGTGATAGTCGAGATAATGAAAAACTGTTTTTT. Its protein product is CATSDSRDNEKLFF.